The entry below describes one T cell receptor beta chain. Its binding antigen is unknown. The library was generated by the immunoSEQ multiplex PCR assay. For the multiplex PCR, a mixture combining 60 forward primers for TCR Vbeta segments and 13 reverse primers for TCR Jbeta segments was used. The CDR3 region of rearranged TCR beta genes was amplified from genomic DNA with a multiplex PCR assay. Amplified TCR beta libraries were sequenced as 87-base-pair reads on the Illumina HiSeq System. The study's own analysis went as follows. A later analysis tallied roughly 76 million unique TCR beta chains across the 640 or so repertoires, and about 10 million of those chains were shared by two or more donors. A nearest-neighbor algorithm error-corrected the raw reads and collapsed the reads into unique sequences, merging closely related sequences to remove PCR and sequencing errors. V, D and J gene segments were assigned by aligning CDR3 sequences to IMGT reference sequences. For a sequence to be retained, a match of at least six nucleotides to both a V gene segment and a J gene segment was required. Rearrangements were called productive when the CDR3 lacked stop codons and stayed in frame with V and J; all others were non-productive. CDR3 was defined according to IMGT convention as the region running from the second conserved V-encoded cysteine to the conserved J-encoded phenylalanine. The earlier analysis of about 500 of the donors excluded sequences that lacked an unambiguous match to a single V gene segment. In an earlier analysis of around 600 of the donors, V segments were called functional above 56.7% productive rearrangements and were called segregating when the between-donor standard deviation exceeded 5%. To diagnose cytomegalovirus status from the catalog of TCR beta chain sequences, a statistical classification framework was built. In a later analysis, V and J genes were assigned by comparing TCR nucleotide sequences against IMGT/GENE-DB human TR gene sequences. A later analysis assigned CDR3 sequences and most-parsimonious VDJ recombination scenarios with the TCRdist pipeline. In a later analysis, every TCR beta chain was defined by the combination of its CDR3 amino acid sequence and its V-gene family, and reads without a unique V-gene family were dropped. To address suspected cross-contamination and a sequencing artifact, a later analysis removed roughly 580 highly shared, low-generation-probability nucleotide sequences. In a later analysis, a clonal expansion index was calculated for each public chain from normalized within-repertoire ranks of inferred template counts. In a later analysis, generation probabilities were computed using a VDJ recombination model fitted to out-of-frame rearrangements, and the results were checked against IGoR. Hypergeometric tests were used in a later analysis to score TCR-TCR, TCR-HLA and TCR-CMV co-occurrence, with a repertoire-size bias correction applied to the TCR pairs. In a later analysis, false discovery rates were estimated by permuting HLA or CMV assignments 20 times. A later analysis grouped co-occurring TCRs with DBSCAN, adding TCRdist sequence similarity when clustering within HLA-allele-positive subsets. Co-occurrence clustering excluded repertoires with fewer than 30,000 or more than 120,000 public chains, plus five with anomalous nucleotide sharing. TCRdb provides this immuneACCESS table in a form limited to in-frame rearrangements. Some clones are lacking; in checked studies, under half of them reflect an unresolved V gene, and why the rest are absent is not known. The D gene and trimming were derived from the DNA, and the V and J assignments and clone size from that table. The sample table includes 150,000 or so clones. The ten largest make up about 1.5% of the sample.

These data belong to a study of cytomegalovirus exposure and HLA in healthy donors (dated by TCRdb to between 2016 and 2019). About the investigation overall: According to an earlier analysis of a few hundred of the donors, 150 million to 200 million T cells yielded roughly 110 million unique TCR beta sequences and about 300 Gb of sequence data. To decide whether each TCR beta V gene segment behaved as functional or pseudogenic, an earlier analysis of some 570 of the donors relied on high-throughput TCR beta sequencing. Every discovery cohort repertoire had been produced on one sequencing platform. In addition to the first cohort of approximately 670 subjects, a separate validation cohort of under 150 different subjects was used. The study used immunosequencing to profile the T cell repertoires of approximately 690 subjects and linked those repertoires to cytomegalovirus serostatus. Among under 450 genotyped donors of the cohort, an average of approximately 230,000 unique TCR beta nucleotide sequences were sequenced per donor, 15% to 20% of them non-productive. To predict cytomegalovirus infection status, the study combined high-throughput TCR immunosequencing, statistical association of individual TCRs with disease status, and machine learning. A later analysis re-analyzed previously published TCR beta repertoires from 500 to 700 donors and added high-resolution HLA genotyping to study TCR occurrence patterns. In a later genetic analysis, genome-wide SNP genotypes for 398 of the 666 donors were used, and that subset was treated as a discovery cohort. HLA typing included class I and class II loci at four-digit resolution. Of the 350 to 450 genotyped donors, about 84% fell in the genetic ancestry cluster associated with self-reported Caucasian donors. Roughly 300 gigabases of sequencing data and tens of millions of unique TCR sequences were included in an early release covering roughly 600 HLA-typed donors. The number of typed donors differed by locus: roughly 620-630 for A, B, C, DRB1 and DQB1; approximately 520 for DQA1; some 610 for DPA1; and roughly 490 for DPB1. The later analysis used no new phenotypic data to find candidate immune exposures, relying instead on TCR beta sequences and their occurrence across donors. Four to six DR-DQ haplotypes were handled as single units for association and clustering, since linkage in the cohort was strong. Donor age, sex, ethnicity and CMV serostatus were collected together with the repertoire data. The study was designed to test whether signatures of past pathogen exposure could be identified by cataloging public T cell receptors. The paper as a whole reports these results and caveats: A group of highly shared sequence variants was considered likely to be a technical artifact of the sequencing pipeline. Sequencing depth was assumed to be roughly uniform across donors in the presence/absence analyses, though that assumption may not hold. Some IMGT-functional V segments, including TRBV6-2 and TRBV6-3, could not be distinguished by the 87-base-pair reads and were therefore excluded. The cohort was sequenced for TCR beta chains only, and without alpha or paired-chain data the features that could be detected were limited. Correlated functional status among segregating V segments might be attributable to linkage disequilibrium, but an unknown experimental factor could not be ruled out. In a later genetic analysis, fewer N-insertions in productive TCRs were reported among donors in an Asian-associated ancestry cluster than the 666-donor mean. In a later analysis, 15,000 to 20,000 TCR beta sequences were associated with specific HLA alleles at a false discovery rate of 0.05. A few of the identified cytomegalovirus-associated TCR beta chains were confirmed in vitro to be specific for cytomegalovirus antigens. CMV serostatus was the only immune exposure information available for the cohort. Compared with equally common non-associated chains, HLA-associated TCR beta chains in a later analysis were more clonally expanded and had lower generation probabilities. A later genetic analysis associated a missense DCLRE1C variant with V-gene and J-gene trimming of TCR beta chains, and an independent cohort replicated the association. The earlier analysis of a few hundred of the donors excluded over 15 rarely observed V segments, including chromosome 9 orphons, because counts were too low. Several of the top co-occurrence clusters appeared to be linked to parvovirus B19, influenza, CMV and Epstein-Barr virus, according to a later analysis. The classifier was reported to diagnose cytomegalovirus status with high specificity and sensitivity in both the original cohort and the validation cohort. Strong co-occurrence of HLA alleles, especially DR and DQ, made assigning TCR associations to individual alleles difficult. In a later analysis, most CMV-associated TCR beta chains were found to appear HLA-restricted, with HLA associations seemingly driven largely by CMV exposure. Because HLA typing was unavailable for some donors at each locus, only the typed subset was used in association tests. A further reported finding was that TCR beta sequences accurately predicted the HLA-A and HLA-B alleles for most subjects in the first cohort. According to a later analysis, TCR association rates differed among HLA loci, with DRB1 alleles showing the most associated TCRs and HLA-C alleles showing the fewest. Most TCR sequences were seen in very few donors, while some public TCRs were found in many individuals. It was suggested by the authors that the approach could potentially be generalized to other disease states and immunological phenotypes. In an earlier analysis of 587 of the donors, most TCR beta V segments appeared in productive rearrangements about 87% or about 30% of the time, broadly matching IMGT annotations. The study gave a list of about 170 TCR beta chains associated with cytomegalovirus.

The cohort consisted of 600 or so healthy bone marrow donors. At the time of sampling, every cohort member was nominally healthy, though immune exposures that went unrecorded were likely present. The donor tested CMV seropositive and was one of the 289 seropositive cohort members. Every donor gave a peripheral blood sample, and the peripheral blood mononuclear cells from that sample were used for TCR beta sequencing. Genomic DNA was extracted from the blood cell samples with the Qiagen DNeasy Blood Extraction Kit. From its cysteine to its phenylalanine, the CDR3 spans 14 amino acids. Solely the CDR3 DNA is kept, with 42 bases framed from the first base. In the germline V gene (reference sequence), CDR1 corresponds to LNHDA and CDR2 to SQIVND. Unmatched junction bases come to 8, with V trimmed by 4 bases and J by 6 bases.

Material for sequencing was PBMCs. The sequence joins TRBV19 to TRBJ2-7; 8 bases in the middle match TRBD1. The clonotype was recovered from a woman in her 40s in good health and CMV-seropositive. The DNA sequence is TGTGCCAGTAGTACGGACAGGGCCGCTTCCGAGCAGTACTTC. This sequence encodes CASSTDRAASEQYF.